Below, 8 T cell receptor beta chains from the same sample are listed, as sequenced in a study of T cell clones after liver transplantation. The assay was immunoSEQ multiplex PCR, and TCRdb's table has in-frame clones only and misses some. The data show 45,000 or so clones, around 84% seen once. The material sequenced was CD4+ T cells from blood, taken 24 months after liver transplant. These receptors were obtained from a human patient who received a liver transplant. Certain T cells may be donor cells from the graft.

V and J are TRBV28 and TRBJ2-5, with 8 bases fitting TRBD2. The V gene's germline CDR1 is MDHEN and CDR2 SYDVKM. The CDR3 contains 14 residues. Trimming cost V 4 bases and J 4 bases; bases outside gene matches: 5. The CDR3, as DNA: TGTGCCAGCAGTTGGGCGGCGGGGGGAGAGACCCAGTACTTC. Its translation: CASSWAAGGETQYF.

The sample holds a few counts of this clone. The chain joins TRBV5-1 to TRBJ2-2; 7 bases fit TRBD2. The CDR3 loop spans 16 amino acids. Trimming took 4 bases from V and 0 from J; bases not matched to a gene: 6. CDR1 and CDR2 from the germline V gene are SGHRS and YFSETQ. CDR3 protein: CASSPERGTNTGELFF. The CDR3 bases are TGCGCCAGCAGCCCCGAGCGGGGAACGAACACCGGGGAGCTGTTTTTT.

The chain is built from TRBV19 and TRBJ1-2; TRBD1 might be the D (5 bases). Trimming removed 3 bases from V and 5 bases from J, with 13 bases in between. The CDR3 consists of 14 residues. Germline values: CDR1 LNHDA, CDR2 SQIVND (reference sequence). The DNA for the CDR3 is TGTGCCAGTAGTATGAACTTGGGGCAGTATGGCTACACCTTC. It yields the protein CASSMNLGQYGYTF.

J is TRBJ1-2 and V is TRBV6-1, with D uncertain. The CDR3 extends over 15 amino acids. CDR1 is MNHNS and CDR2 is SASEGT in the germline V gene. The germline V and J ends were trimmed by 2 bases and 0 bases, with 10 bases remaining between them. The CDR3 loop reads CASSEYLRTNYGYTF. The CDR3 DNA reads TGTGCCAGCAGTGAATATCTAAGGACTAACTATGGCTACACCTTC.

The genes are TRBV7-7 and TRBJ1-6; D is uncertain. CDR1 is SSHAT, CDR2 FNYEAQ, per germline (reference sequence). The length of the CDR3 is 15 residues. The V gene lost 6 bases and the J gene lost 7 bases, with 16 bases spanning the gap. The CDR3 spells CASSPTTEPNSPLHF. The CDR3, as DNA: TGTGCCAGCAGTCCTACAACTGAACCCAATTCACCCCTCCACTTT.

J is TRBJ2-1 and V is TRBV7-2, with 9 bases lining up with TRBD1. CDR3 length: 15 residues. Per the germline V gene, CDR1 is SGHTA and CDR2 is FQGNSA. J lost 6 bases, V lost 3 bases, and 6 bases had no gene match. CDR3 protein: CASSFGQGRINEQFF. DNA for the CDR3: TGTGCCAGCAGCTTCGGACAGGGGAGGATCAATGAGCAGTTCTTC.

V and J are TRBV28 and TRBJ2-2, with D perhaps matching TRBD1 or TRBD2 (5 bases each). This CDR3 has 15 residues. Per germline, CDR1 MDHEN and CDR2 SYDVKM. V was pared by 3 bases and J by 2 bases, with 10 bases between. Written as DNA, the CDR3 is TGTGCCAGCAGTTTGGGGGTCTTTAACACCGGGGAGCTGTTTTTT. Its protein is CASSLGVFNTGELFF. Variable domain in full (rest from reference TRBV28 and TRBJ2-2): DVKVTQSSRYLVKRTGEKVFLECVQDMDHENMFWYRQDPGLGLRLIYFSYDVKMKEKGDIPEGYSVSREKKERFSLILESASTNQTSMYLCASSLGVFNTGELFFGEGSRLTVL.

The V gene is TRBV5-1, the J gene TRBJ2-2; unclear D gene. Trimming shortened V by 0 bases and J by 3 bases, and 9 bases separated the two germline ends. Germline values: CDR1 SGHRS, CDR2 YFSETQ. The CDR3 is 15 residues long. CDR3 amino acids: CASSLGLLDTGELFF. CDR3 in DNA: TGCGCCAGCAGCTTGGGCCTCCTGGACACCGGGGAGCTGTTTTTT.